The clone carrying this T cell receptor beta chain was observed many times. Its antigen remains unidentified. Each CDR3 protein is one row after TCRdb ran MiXCR on the 5' RACE reads. The sample has tens of thousands of distinct CDR3 sequences; around 30% are singletons. These data belong to a study of CD8 T cells in ankylosing spondylitis. Looked up from germline, CDR1 is ENHRY and CDR2 is SYGVKD. V was cut by 0 bases and J by 1 base, with 7 bases left in between. The CDR3 runs 15 residues. Study conclusions and caveats: Earlier reports found some motif variants in synovial fluid and blood in reactive arthritis. The study identified a TCR beta motif of roughly eight highly homologous variants that appeared characteristic of ankylosing spondylitis blood.

This sequence was found in a male donor with ankylosing spondylitis or in good health (not recorded which). Sequenced input: blood, either unsorted or a sorted T cell fraction (not recorded which). The chain is built from TRBV10-3 and TRBJ1-5, with D unclear. CDR3 DNA sequence: TGTGCCATCAGTGAGTCGAGGGCCAGCAATCAGCCCCAGCATTTT. Translating gives CAISESRASNQPQHF.